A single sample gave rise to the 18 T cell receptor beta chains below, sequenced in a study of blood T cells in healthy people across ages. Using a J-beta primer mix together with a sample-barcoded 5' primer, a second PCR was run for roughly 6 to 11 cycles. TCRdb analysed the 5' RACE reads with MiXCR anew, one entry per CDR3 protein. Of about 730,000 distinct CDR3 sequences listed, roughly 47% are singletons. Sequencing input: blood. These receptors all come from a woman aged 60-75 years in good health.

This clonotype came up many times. The CDR3 nucleotides are TGTGCCAGCAGCTTGACAGGGGCTGAAGCTTTCTTT. Translated: CASSLTGAEAFF. The chain carries TRBV7-2 and TRBJ1-1; 8 bases match TRBD1. Germline CDR1 is SGHTA and CDR2 is FQGNSA. The CDR3 length is 12 residues. V lost 3 bases to trimming and J lost 6 bases; unmatched junction nucleotides: 0.

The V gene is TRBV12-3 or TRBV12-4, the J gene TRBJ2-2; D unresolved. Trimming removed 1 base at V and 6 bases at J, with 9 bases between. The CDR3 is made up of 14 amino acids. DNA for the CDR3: TGTGCCAGCAGTTTAGGGGCAGATGCCGGGGAGCTGTTTTTT. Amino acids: CASSLGADAGELFF.

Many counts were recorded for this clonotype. CDR3 coding DNA: TGTGCCAGCAGTGACCACCTTGGGGAGACCCAGTACTTC. Encoded protein: CASSDHLGETQYF. This sequence joins TRBV25-1 and TRBJ2-5; D gene uncertain. This CDR3 has 13 residues. Germline CDR1 reads MGHDK; CDR2 reads SYGVNS. Trimming removed 3 bases from V and 5 bases from J, with 10 bases in between.

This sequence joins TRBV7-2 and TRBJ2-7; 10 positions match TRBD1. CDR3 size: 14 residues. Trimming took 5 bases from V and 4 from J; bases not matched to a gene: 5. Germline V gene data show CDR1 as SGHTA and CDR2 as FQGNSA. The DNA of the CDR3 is TGTGCCAGCAGCATAGGACAGGGGGGATACGAGCAGTACTTC. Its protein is CASSIGQGGYEQYF.

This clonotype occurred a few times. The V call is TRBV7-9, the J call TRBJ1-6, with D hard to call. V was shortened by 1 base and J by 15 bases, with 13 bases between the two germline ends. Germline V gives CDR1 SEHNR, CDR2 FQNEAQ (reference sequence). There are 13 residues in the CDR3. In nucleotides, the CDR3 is TGTGCCAGCAGCTTAGAGGACGGCCTTCTCCTCCACTTT. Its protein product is CASSLEDGLLLHF.

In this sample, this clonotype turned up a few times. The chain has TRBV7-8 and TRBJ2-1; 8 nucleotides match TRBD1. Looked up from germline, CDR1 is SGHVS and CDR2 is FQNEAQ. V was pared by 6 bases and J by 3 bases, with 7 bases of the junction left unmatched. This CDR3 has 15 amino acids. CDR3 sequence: CASRAPGGFYNEQFF. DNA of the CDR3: TGTGCCAGCAGGGCCCCAGGGGGCTTCTACAATGAGCAGTTCTTC.

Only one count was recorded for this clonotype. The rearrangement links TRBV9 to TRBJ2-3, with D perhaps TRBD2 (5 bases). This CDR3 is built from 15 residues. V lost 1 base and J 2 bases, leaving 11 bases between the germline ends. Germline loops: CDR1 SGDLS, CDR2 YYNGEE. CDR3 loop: CASSVLAATTDTQYF. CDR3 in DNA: TGTGCCAGCAGCGTACTAGCCGCAACCACAGATACGCAGTATTTT.

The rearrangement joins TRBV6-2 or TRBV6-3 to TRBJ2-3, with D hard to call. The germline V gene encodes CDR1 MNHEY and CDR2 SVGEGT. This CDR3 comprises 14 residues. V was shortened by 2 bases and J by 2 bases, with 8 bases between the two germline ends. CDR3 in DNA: TGTGCCAGCAGTTACGCCTTCCTCACAGATACGCAGTATTTT. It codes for CASSYAFLTDTQYF.

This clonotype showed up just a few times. Here the CDR3 reads CSAREVNTEAFF. The CDR3 coding sequence is TGCAGTGCTAGAGAAGTGAACACTGAAGCTTTCTTT. The genes are TRBV20-1 and TRBJ1-1; D is unclear. The CDR3 has 12 amino acids. V lost 0 bases to trimming and J lost 0 bases, with 2 bases between them. Germline V gives CDR1 DFQATT, CDR2 SNEGSKA (reference sequence).

The CDR3 sequence: CASSLAQGINSPLHF. The CDR3 region has the DNA TGTGCCAGCAGCTTAGCTCAGGGGATCAATTCACCCCTCCACTTT. The chain combines TRBV7-2 with TRBJ1-6, with D maybe TRBD1 (6 bases). The germline gives CDR1 SGHTA, CDR2 FQGNSA. CDR3 size: 15 residues. The V end lost 0 bases, the J end lost 7 bases, and 10 bases lay between the germline ends. The whole variable domain, filled in from reference TRBV7-2 and TRBJ1-6, reads GAGVSQSPSNKVTEKGKDVELRCDPISGHTALYWYRQSLGQGLEFLIYFQGNSAPDKSGLPSDRFSAERTGGSVSTLTIQRTQQEDSAVYLCASSLAQGINSPLHFGNGTRLTVT.

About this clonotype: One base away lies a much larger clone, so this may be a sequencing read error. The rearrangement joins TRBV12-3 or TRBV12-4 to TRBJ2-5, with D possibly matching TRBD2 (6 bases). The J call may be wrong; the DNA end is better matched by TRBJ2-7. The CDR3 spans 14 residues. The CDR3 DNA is TGTGCCAGCAGTTTCGGGACTTCAGAGGACGAGCAGTACTTC. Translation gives CASSFGTSEDEQYF.

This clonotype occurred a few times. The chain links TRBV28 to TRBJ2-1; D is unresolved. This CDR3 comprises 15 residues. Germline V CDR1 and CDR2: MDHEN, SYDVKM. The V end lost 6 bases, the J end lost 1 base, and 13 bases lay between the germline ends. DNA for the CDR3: TGTGCCAGCAGCCGCAGTGGCAAGTCCTACAATGAGCAGTTCTTC. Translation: CASSRSGKSYNEQFF.

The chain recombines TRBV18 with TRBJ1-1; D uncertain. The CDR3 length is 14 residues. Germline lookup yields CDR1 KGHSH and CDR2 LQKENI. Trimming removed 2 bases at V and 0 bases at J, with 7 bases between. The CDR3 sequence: CASSPKVMNTEAFF. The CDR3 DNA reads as TGTGCCAGCTCACCAAAGGTAATGAACACTGAAGCTTTCTTT.

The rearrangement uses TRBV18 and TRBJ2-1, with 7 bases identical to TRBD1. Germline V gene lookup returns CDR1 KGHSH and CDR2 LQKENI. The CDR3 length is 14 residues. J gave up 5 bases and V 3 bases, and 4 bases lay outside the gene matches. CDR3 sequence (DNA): TGTGCCAGCTCACCGCCGACAGGGAACAATGAGCAGTTCTTC. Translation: CASSPPTGNNEQFF.

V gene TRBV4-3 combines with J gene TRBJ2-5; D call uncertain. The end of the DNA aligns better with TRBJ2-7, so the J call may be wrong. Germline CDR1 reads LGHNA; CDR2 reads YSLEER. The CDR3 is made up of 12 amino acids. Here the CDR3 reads CASSQGKSEQYF. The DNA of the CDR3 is TGCGCCAGCAGCCAAGGAAAAAGCGAGCAGTACTTC.

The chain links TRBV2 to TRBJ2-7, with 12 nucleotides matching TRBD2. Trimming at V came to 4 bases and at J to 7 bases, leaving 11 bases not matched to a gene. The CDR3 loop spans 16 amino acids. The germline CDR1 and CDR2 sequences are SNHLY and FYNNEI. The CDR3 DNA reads TGTGCCAGCAGTGCTCGGACTAGCGGGACAAACAATGAGCAGTACTTC. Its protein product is CASSARTSGTNNEQYF.

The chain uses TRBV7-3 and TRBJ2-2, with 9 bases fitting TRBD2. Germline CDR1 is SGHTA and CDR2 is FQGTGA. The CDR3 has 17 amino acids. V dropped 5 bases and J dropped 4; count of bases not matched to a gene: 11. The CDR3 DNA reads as TGTGCCAGCAGCCACCATAGCGGGAGAGGTCTCACCGGGGAGCTGTTTTTT. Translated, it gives CASSHHSGRGLTGELFF.

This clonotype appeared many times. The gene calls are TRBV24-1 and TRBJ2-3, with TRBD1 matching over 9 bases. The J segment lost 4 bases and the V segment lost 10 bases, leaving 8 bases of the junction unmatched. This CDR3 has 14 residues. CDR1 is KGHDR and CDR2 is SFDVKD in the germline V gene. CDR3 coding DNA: TGTGCCACTTCCCGGGACAGGGAGGCAGATACGCAGTATTTT. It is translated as CATSRDREADTQYF.